In this sample, the clone carrying this T cell receptor beta chain turned up a few times. V was clipped by 6 bases and J by 2 bases; unmatched bases: 10. The CDR3 consists of 16 residues. CDR1 MNHEY and CDR2 SVGEGT come from the germline V gene. Method: immunoSEQ multiplex PCR; TCRdb's copy keeps in-frame clones and lacks some. Here the sample spans about 350,000 clones, around 89% being singletons. These data originate in a study of Ad26.COV2.S vaccination and SARS-CoV-2 variants. Specified treatment: roughly 18 received Ad26.COV2.S at low or high dose, single or two shots; 5 received placebo; per-sample allocation not given. On day 63 after the first injection, vaccine and placebo recipients gave samples.

This clonotype was obtained from a person aged 18-65 years who received the Ad26.COV2.S COVID-19 vaccine or a placebo. Sequencing was performed on peripheral blood, taken in a trial of Ad26.COV2.S vaccine versus placebo. This chain joins TRBV6-2 or TRBV6-3 and TRBJ1-2; 9 bases match TRBD1. The CDR3 DNA reads TGTGCCAGCAGCCAATCCTGGGGACAGGGAAACTATGGCTACACCTTC. Translation: CASSQSWGQGNYGYTF.